This T cell receptor (beta chain) was documented in a study of radiation and T cells in renal cell carcinoma. Study-wide results and caveats: No pretreatment tumor biopsies were available for baseline clonotypes. Top tumor clonotypes rose in blood 2 weeks post-radiation, then contracted.

Germline V gene data show CDR1 as MNHNY and CDR2 as SVGAGI (reference sequence). CDR3 length: 15 amino acids. The ends lost 6 bases at V and 0 bases at J; junction bases unmatched: 7. Turning to this clone: No antigen is known for it.

Clones were sequenced by immunoSEQ multiplex PCR, and TCRdb holds only the in-frame ones, with some missing. The top ten hold around 12% of the sample, which has about 130,000 clones, nearly 90% seen once. Indicated time point: baseline pretreatment blood. Specified treatment: 15 Gy SBRT to primary tumor, nephrectomy 4 weeks later. Radiation-treated patients gave blood at baseline, week 2 and week 4. The tumor was a clear cell renal cell carcinoma. This clonotype originated in a woman in her forties or fifties with renal cell carcinoma. Material: blood, obtained from a patient whose treatment included radiotherapy and nephrectomy. This chain links TRBV6-6 with TRBJ1-2, with 7 bases aligning to TRBD1. This CDR3 reads CASRVLGTANYGYTF. The CDR3 bases are TGTGCCAGCAGAGTACTCGGGACAGCTAACTATGGCTACACCTTC.